This T cell receptor beta chain originates from a study of T cell responses to AZD1222 COVID-19 vaccine. The data were produced by immunoSEQ multiplex PCR, yet TCRdb's version contains in-frame clones alone and is incomplete. The repertoire holds about 34,000 clones, with roughly nine tenths as singletons. The germline gives CDR1 LNHNV, CDR2 YYDKDF (reference sequence). V was cut by 7 bases and J by 4 bases, with 10 bases left in between. The CDR3 spans 12 residues. The input for sequencing was peripheral blood, taken on day 0 of AZD1222 vaccination. The V gene is TRBV15, the J gene TRBJ1-1, with D unresolved. This receptor was taken from an adult in good health. The CDR3 loop reads CATKPTGTEAFF. CDR3 DNA sequence: TGTGCCACCAAGCCCACGGGCACTGAAGCTTTCTTT.